A single T cell receptor (beta chain) is shown here with its context. Its antigen is still unknown. An end of the junction differs from the germline gene, which may be a read error. A modified ARM-PCR protocol with three rounds of nested PCR amplified TCRbeta. TCRdb reanalysed the multiplex PCR reads using MiXCR and keeps one entry per CDR3 protein. The sample holds approximately 100,000 distinct CDR3 sequences, around 57% seen once. The data belong to a study of tumor and adjacent non-tumor tissue in lung cancer. The CDR3 covers 16 residues. CDR1 is SGHRS and CDR2 is YFSETQ in the germline V gene. RNA was extracted from bulk tissue without any cell sorting. This non-tumor lung sample came from over 3 cm beyond the tumor edge. Study-level points and caveats: Compared with tumor, normal lung showed significantly lower TCR diversity. Tumor TCR diversity, when higher, was linked to shorter survival.

The J gene is TRBJ2-2, the V gene TRBV5-1; D may be TRBD1 or TRBD2 (5 bases each). Material: distant non-tumor lung tissue. The TCR sequence derives from a man in his fifties or sixties with non-small cell lung cancer. CDR3 DNA sequence: TGCGCCAGCAGCCCAAGGACAATAAGTAGCACCGGGGAGCTGCTTTTT. Its translation is CASSPRTISSTGELLF.